These 27 T cell receptor beta chains were all obtained from the same sample, sequenced in a study of OX40 agonist ivuxolimab in advanced cancers. Assay: immunoSEQ multiplex PCR; the TCRdb copy retains only in-frame clones and omits some. The sample holds 55,000 to 75,000 clones, about four fifths seen once. This sample comprised CD4+ or CD8+ T cells sorted from blood, obtained in a trial of the OX40 agonist ivuxolimab. These TCRs come from an adult with an advanced solid tumor such as melanoma, head and neck, liver or kidney cancer.

The gene calls are TRBV5-4 and TRBJ2-7; 7 nucleotides line up with TRBD1. The ends lost 2 bases at V and 5 bases at J; junction bases unmatched: 10. CDR1 is SGHNT, CDR2 YYREEE, per germline (reference sequence). CDR3 size: 15 residues. CDR3 residues: CASSFGTADNHEQYF. CDR3 coding DNA: TGTGCCAGCAGCTTTGGGACAGCCGACAACCACGAGCAGTACTTC.

V usage is TRBV5-1 and J usage is TRBJ1-2; D might be TRBD1 (5 bases). Trimming shortened V by 0 bases and J by 6 bases, and 9 bases separated the two germline ends. This CDR3 has 13 residues. The V gene's germline CDR1 is SGHRS and CDR2 YFSETQ. The CDR3: CASSLGIQDGYTF. In DNA, the CDR3 is TGCGCCAGCAGCTTGGGAATACAGGATGGCTACACCTTC.

This rearrangement joins TRBV19 to TRBJ2-2; TRBD2 agrees at 8 bases. From germline, CDR1 is LNHDA and CDR2 SQIVND (reference sequence). The CDR3 loop spans 15 amino acids. Germline trimming cut 6 bases from V and 0 bases from J; bases unmatched to any gene: 3. The CDR3 loop reads CASSGRAANTGELFF. CDR3 in DNA: TGTGCCAGTAGCGGGAGGGCAGCGAACACCGGGGAGCTGTTTTTT.

This clone appeared once. V gene TRBV7-2 combines with J gene TRBJ2-1; 8 positions agree with TRBD2. Germline CDR1 reads SGHTA; CDR2 reads FQGNSA. The CDR3 length is 16 residues. V shed 5 bases, J shed 3 bases, and the junction held 9 bases outside the gene matches. DNA of the CDR3: TGTGCCAGCAGCGTATATAGCGGGGTACGCTACAATGAGCAGTTCTTC. It translates to CASSVYSGVRYNEQFF.

The chain joins TRBV7-8 to TRBJ1-4; D is possibly TRBD1 (5 bases). Trimming shortened V by 2 bases and J by 1 base, and 11 bases separated the two germline ends. From germline, CDR1 is SGHVS and CDR2 FQNEAQ. This CDR3 spans 16 amino acids. The CDR3 sequence is CASSLLGGGTNEKLFF. CDR3 DNA: TGTGCCAGCAGCTTACTCGGGGGAGGAACTAATGAAAAACTGTTTTTT.

The chain is built from TRBV14 and TRBJ2-1; 8 positions match TRBD1. The CDR3 is made up of 17 amino acids. Germline V gives CDR1 SGHDN, CDR2 FVKESK. The junction had 14 bases not matched to a gene; V was cut back by 0 bases and J by 10 bases. CDR3 residues: CASSQDLTARQGNEQFF. DNA for the CDR3: TGTGCCAGCAGCCAAGACCTGACCGCGAGACAGGGGAACGAGCAGTTCTTC.

As DNA, the CDR3 is TGCGCCAGCAGTTCAACCCTGACTAGCGGGGGGGGATACGAGCAGTACTTC. Amino acids: CASSSTLTSGGGYEQYF. V gene TRBV10-2 combines with J gene TRBJ2-7; 14 nucleotides line up with TRBD2. Germline lookup yields CDR1 WSHSY and CDR2 SAAADI. The CDR3 is 17 amino acids. Trimming at V came to 5 bases and at J to 4 bases, leaving 10 bases not matched to a gene.

The V call is TRBV9, the J call TRBJ2-3; 13 nucleotides match TRBD2. J gave up 6 bases and V 4 bases, and 8 bases lay outside the gene matches. Germline CDR1 is SGDLS and CDR2 is YYNGEE. The CDR3 covers 16 residues. This chain's CDR3 is CASSLTSGGAFDTQYF. CDR3 DNA: TGTGCCAGCAGCTTAACTAGCGGGGGGGCCTTTGATACGCAGTATTTT.

In this sample, this clone turned up a few times. V usage is TRBV14 and J usage is TRBJ2-3, with no clear D. Trimming shortened V by 4 bases and J by 6 bases, and 14 bases separated the two germline ends. The CDR3 length is 14 residues. Germline V CDR1 and CDR2: SGHDN, FVKESK. CDR3 residues: CASSRQSRVDTQYF. The CDR3 nucleotides are TGTGCCAGCAGCCGTCAGTCCCGAGTGGATACGCAGTATTTT.

Written as DNA, the CDR3 is TGTGCCAGCAGTTTATCGTGGCAGCATAGCAATCAGCCCCAGCATTTT. Translating gives CASSLSWQHSNQPQHF. V is TRBV27 and J is TRBJ1-5; D is unclear. Trimming stripped 0 bases from V and 0 bases from J, with 9 bases between. The CDR3 has 16 residues. CDR1 is MNHEY and CDR2 is SMNVEV in the germline V gene (reference sequence).

This chain joins TRBV30 and TRBJ2-5; D not resolved. This CDR3 spans 12 amino acids. V gave up 0 bases and J gave up 9 bases, with 11 bases separating them. From germline, CDR1 is GTSNPN and CDR2 SVGIG (reference sequence). The CDR3 sequence: CAWSVKGGPQYF. In DNA, the CDR3 is TGTGCCTGGAGTGTAAAGGGTGGGCCCCAGTACTTC.

The rearrangement joins TRBV19 to TRBJ2-1, with D possibly being TRBD2 (5 bases). Trimming shortened V by 4 bases and J by 3 bases, and 16 bases separated the two germline ends. The germline V gene has CDR1 LNHDA and CDR2 SQIVND (reference sequence). This CDR3 contains 16 residues. For the CDR3, the DNA is TGTGCCAGTAGTACTCTACTAGATCCAAACTACAATGAGCAGTTCTTC. It yields the protein CASSTLLDPNYNEQFF.

This clone came up a few times. The CDR3 DNA follows: TGCAGCGCCGGACAGGGAGTGAAAGAGACCCAGTACTTC. The encoded protein is CSAGQGVKETQYF. This chain connects TRBV29-1 to TRBJ2-5, with TRBD1 identical over 8 bases. V gave up 7 bases and J gave up 3 bases; unmatched junction bases: 7. The V gene's germline CDR1 is SQVTM and CDR2 ANQGSEA. This CDR3 spans 13 amino acids.

This clone was found a few times. The chain links TRBV9 to TRBJ1-1; TRBD1 agrees at 9 bases. The germline gives CDR1 SGDLS, CDR2 YYNGEE. V was pared by 5 bases and J by 5 bases, with 4 bases of the junction left unmatched. The CDR3 consists of 13 residues. CDR3 amino acids: CASRRDRETEAFF. The DNA for the CDR3 is TGTGCCAGCAGACGGGACAGGGAGACTGAAGCTTTCTTT.

V usage is TRBV4-2 and J usage is TRBJ1-2; D unresolved. The CDR3 consists of 13 residues. Germline loops: CDR1 LGHNA, CDR2 YNFKEQ. V lost 3 bases, J lost 8 bases, and 13 bases lay in between. In DNA form, the CDR3 reads TGTGCCAGCAGCCATTCGAGGAACGTCGGCTACACCTTC. Translating gives CASSHSRNVGYTF.

The genes are TRBV30 and TRBJ2-5; 8 bases agree with TRBD2. This CDR3 is built from 13 residues. V lost 7 bases and J lost 6; bases outside the gene matches: 10. CDR1 and CDR2 from the germline V gene are GTSNPN and SVGIG (reference sequence). The CDR3 protein is CASTPPGGKTQYF. The CDR3 DNA reads TGTGCCTCGACGCCCCCGGGGGGGAAGACCCAGTACTTC.

The chain combines TRBV7-9 with TRBJ1-1, with D maybe TRBD1 (6 bases). Trimming removed 5 bases at V and 2 bases at J, with 18 bases between. CDR1 and CDR2 (germline): SEHNR, FQNEAQ (reference sequence). The CDR3 contains 16 residues. The CDR3 protein is CASSPARGAYNTEAFF. Here the CDR3 DNA reads TGTGCCAGCAGCCCCGCTCGGGGGGCCTATAACACTGAAGCTTTCTTT.

V usage is TRBV5-5 and J usage is TRBJ1-2; D unclear. Trimming left V 5 bases short and J 4 bases short, with 15 bases between. Per germline, CDR1 SGHKS and CDR2 YYEKEE (reference sequence). The CDR3 has 14 amino acids. The CDR3 region has the DNA TGTGCCAGCAGTTCCGACGCCATCGGCTATGGCTACACCTTC. Translation gives CASSSDAIGYGYTF.

The chain recombines TRBV5-6 with TRBJ1-1; no clear D. The CDR3 has 14 residues. Germline V gene lookup returns CDR1 SGHDT and CDR2 YYEEEE. The germline V and J ends were trimmed by 4 bases and 1 base, with 11 bases remaining between them. The CDR3 here is CASSKDTKNTEAFF. The CDR3 DNA sequence: TGTGCCAGCAGCAAAGACACGAAGAACACTGAAGCTTTCTTT.

V gene TRBV30 combines with J gene TRBJ1-2; possible D gene TRBD1, 6 bases. The ends were cut back, 0 bases at V and 7 bases at J, with 15 bases in the middle. Germline CDR1 reads GTSNPN; CDR2 reads SVGIG (reference sequence). The CDR3 length is 14 residues. CDR3 sequence (DNA): TGTGCCTGGAGTGTAACGGGGGCGCTGGGTGGCTACACCTTC. Its protein product is CAWSVTGALGGYTF.

The chain employs TRBV10-3 and TRBJ2-1; 9 bases align to TRBD2. Germline V gives CDR1 ENHRY, CDR2 SYGVKD. The CDR3 has 15 residues. V lost 2 bases and J lost 5; bases outside the gene matches: 4. The CDR3 nucleotides are TGTGCCATCAGTGAGAGGGCTAGCGGGGACAATGAGCAGTTCTTC. Encoded protein: CAISERASGDNEQFF.

This clone was seen only once. The chain has TRBV5-6 and TRBJ1-1, with D possibly being TRBD1 (6 bases). This CDR3 contains 16 residues. CDR1 and CDR2 from the germline V gene are SGHDT and YYEEEE. Trimming took off 4 bases at V and 2 bases at J, with 18 bases between the two ends. CDR3 protein: CASSPLTGHINTEAFF. CDR3 coding DNA: TGTGCCAGCAGCCCTCTGACGGGACACATAAACACTGAAGCTTTCTTT. Combining the CDR3 with reference TRBV5-6 and TRBJ1-1 gives the whole variable domain DAGVTQSPTHLIKTRGQQVTLRCSPKSGHDTVSWYQQALGQGPQFIFQYYEEEERQRGNFPDRFSGHQFPNYSSELNVNALLLGDSALYLCASSPLTGHINTEAFFGQGTRLTVV.

The V gene is TRBV4-2, the J gene TRBJ2-7; D unclear. The ends were cut back, 1 base at V and 5 bases at J, with 9 bases in the middle. The germline CDR1 and CDR2 sequences are LGHNA and YNFKEQ. CDR3 length: 13 amino acids. CDR3: CASSQAGSHEQYF. The CDR3 DNA is TGTGCCAGCAGCCAAGCGGGCAGCCACGAGCAGTACTTC.

The chain couples TRBV6-6 to TRBJ2-7; D is possibly TRBD1 (5 bases). The CDR3 has 11 residues. The germline V gene has CDR1 MNHNY and CDR2 SVGAGI (reference sequence). Deletions cut 6 bases from V and 6 bases from J, with 9 bases between. The CDR3 bases are TGTGCCAGCAGGAGAGACAGCGAGCAGTACTTC. It is translated as CASRRDSEQYF.

V gene TRBV15 combines with J gene TRBJ2-7; no clear D. CDR3 size: 14 residues. Germline V gene data show CDR1 as LNHNV and CDR2 as YYDKDF (reference sequence). V gave up 4 bases and J gave up 2 bases, with 12 bases separating them. For the CDR3, the DNA is TGTGCCACCAGCACTTCGGATCGTACCTACGAGCAGTACTTC. Translating gives CATSTSDRTYEQYF.

The J gene is TRBJ2-7, the V gene TRBV19, with D maybe TRBD1 (7 bases). V lost 5 bases, J lost 2 bases, and 13 bases lay in between. CDR3 length: 14 amino acids. Germline V lookup: CDR1 LNHDA, CDR2 SQIVND (reference sequence). This CDR3 is CASSSQGGTYEQYF. The CDR3 DNA reads as TGTGCCAGTAGTTCCCAGGGGGGAACCTACGAGCAGTACTTC.

The chain recombines TRBV10-1 with TRBJ2-1, with D perhaps matching TRBD2 (5 bases). The CDR3 is 19 amino acids. Germline V gene sequence: CDR1 WNHNN, CDR2 SYGVQD (reference sequence). Trimming stripped 4 bases from V and 0 bases from J, with 22 bases between. The CDR3 DNA reads TGCGCCAGCAGTGGAGGGTTTAGGATCCAGGACCGCTCCTACAATGAGCAGTTCTTC. It is translated as CASSGGFRIQDRSYNEQFF.